The 29 T cell receptor beta chains below were found in one sample sequenced in a study of cytomegalovirus exposure and HLA in healthy donors. The PCR used 60 Vbeta and 13 Jbeta primers. Measured with immunoSEQ multiplex PCR; TCRdb has only the in-frame clones, and not every one. The sample contains around 110,000 clones, roughly a tenth of which appear only once. The sequencing sample was made of PBMCs. These receptors were collected from a man younger than 45 in good health and CMV-seronegative.

The chain has TRBV12-2 and TRBJ2-4; TRBD1 was called by the table and not checked on the DNA. TRBV12-2 is shown as a pseudogene. The CDR3 has 16 residues. CDR3 coding DNA: TGTGCAAGTCGCCATGGGACAGGCTTAGCCAAAAACATTCAGTACTTC. Protein product: CASRHGTGLAKNIQYF.

This chain joins TRBV5-4 and TRBJ1-2; 7 bases match TRBD1. The V gene end was trimmed by 2 bases and the J gene end by 4 bases; junction bases not matched to a gene: 8. The CDR3 runs to 15 residues. The germline V gene encodes CDR1 SGHNT and CDR2 YYREEE (reference sequence). This chain's CDR3 is CASSLSGTASYGYTF. The DNA of the CDR3 is TGTGCCAGCAGCTTATCCGGGACAGCAAGCTATGGCTACACCTTC.

In DNA form, the CDR3 reads TGTGCCAGCAGCTCTCGGGGGAGTCGGGCCAATGAGCAGTTCTTC. It encodes CASSSRGSRANEQFF. The V gene is TRBV9, the J gene TRBJ2-1; D is perhaps TRBD2 (6 bases). The CDR3 spans 15 residues. Germline loops: CDR1 SGDLS, CDR2 YYNGEE. V lost 4 bases and J 6 bases, leaving 17 bases between the germline ends.

This clone has a handful of counts. At one end, the junction sequence differs from germline, possibly due to a read error. Distinct nucleotide sequences in the sample also encode this CDR3. This rearrangement joins TRBV27 to TRBJ1-1, with D unclear. Germline assignment: CDR1 MNHEY and CDR2 SMNVEV (reference sequence). The CDR3 length is 14 residues. CDR3 in amino acids: CASSLSSVVTEAFF. The CDR3 nucleotides read TGTGCCAGCAGCTTATCTTCGGTGGTGACTGAAGCTTTCTTT.

This chain links TRBV9 with TRBJ1-2; D possibly corresponds to TRBD1 (5 bases). In germline, CDR1 is SGDLS, CDR2 YYNGEE. This CDR3 has 16 residues. Trimming shortened V by 5 bases and J by 2 bases, and 19 bases separated the two germline ends. The CDR3 loop reads CASSNLGRPQNYGYTF. CDR3 coding DNA: TGTGCCAGCAGTAACTTGGGGCGGCCCCAGAACTATGGCTACACCTTC.

This chain connects TRBV4-1 to TRBJ2-5; 9 nucleotides match TRBD2. From germline, CDR1 is MGHRA and CDR2 YSYEKL. The CDR3 is 15 amino acids. The V gene end was trimmed by 4 bases and the J gene end by 3 bases; junction bases not matched to a gene: 6. The CDR3 sequence is CASSLIGLAKETQYF. As DNA, the CDR3 is TGCGCCAGCAGCCTAATAGGACTAGCGAAAGAGACCCAGTACTTC.

The chain carries TRBV28 and TRBJ1-4; 8 nucleotides agree with TRBD1. CDR1 MDHEN and CDR2 SYDVKM come from the germline V gene. The CDR3 length is 16 residues. V gave up 3 bases and J gave up 0 bases; unmatched junction bases: 3. The CDR3 sequence is CASSFNRGSTNEKLFF. For the CDR3, the DNA is TGTGCCAGCAGTTTTAACAGGGGGTCAACTAATGAAAAACTGTTTTTT. The variable domain in full, completed from reference TRBV28 and TRBJ1-4, reads DVKVTQSSRYLVKRTGEKVFLECVQDMDHENMFWYRQDPGLGLRLIYFSYDVKMKEKGDIPEGYSVSREKKERFSLILESASTNQTSMYLCASSFNRGSTNEKLFFGSGTQLSVL.

The gene calls are TRBV7-2 and TRBJ2-5, with TRBD2 identical over 7 bases. The CDR3 loop spans 14 amino acids. V dropped 0 bases and J dropped 5; count of bases not matched to a gene: 3. Per the germline V gene, CDR1 is SGHTA and CDR2 is FQGNSA. The CDR3 DNA is TGTGCCAGCAGCTTAGCTTGGCGGGGGGAGACCCAGTACTTC. This encodes CASSLAWRGETQYF.

The rearrangement joins TRBV7-8 to TRBJ1-5; 8 bases match TRBD1. CDR1 and CDR2 (germline): SGHVS, FQNEAQ. Trimming took 5 bases from V and 5 from J; bases not matched to a gene: 2. This CDR3 contains 13 residues. The CDR3 bases are TGTGCCAGCAGCCTGACAGGGGATCAGCCCCAGCATTTT. It codes for CASSLTGDQPQHF. The full variable domain, rest sourced from reference TRBV7-8 and TRBJ1-5, is GAGVSQSPRYKVAKRGQDVALRCDPISGHVSLFWYQQALGQGPEFLTYFQNEAQLDKSGLPSDRFFAERPEGSVSTLKIQRTQQEDSAVYLCASSLTGDQPQHFGDGTRLSIL.

In DNA form, the CDR3 reads TGTGCCAGCAGTCTTCAGGGTAGCTATGGCTACACCTTC. Its protein is CASSLQGSYGYTF. This chain joins TRBV7-9 and TRBJ1-2; a possible D gene is TRBD1 (5 bases). There are 13 residues in the CDR3. Germline V gives CDR1 SEHNR, CDR2 FQNEAQ (reference sequence). V shed 6 bases and J shed 4 bases, with 12 bases lying between them.

The genes are TRBV19 and TRBJ1-5; TRBD1 is a possible D gene (5 bases). Germline CDR1 LNHDA, CDR2 SQIVND (reference sequence). There are 15 residues in the CDR3. Trimming took off 4 bases at V and 0 bases at J, with 10 bases between the two ends. The CDR3 protein is CASSSPGVSNQPQHF. CDR3 sequence (DNA): TGTGCCAGTAGTAGCCCGGGGGTTAGCAATCAGCCCCAGCATTTT.

The J gene is TRBJ2-5, the V gene TRBV10-2; D is unresolved. V was trimmed by 6 bases and J by 1 base, leaving 3 bases between them. CDR1 and CDR2 from the germline V gene are WSHSY and SAAADI. This CDR3 has 11 amino acids. CDR3 DNA sequence: TGCGCCAGCAGCCGCCAAGAGACCCAGTACTTC. Translating it yields CASSRQETQYF.

The V call is TRBV19, the J call TRBJ2-4, with 10 bases matching TRBD2. CDR3 length equals 18 residues. The trim removed 5 bases at V and 0 bases at J, leaving 10 bases unmatched. The V gene's germline CDR1 is LNHDA and CDR2 SQIVND (reference sequence). The CDR3 coding sequence is TGTGCCAGTAGTCCCCTGGGGGGACTAGCGTCAGCCAAAAACATTCAGTACTTC. It specifies CASSPLGGLASAKNIQYF.

This chain uses TRBV7-9 with TRBJ1-1; 10 bases fit TRBD1. Germline CDR1 SEHNR, CDR2 FQNEAQ (reference sequence). Unmatched junction bases numbered 5, after V lost 5 bases and J lost 5 bases. The CDR3 contains 14 residues. CDR3 in amino acids: CASSMDRGWTEAFF. In DNA form, the CDR3 reads TGTGCCAGCAGCATGGACAGGGGGTGGACTGAAGCTTTCTTT. The entire variable domain, with the rest obtained from reference TRBV7-9 and TRBJ1-1, is as follows: DTGVSQNPRHKITKRGQNVTFRCDPISEHNRLYWYRQTLGQGPEFLTYFQNEAQLEKSRLLSDRFSAERPKGSFSTLEIQRTEQGDSAMYLCASSMDRGWTEAFFGQGTRLTVV.

The V call is TRBV10-3, the J call TRBJ2-5; 8 nucleotides match TRBD2. The J call may be incorrect, as the DNA end agrees better with TRBJ2-7. The CDR3 sequence is 17 residues long. Per the germline V gene, CDR1 is ENHRY and CDR2 is SYGVKD. In nucleotides, the CDR3 is TGTGCCATCAGTGAGATGCGTCTGCGGGGGGACTCCTACGAGCAGTACTTC. Translated: CAISEMRLRGDSYEQYF.

A few counts support this clone. V gene TRBV2 combines with J gene TRBJ1-1; tentative D call: TRBD1 (5 bases). V was clipped by 6 bases and J by 2 bases, with 16 bases between them. The V gene's germline CDR1 is SNHLY and CDR2 FYNNEI. The CDR3 runs to 15 residues. CDR3 loop: CASRTEQAFNTEAFF. The CDR3 DNA sequence: TGTGCCAGCAGAACGGAACAGGCCTTTAACACTGAAGCTTTCTTT.

The genes are TRBV4-1 and TRBJ2-7; 8 positions match TRBD2. The CDR3 loop spans 16 amino acids. The germline gives CDR1 MGHRA, CDR2 YSYEKL. J lost 4 bases, V lost 0 bases, and 8 bases had no gene match. CDR3 bases: TGCGCCAGCAGCCAAGAGGGGACTAGTCTGCCATACGAGCAGTACTTC. Translation: CASSQEGTSLPYEQYF.

This clone has a handful of counts. The V call is TRBV7-9, the J call TRBJ1-2; D may be TRBD1 (6 bases). Trimming removed 1 base at V and 5 bases at J, with 20 bases between. The CDR3 totals 17 residues. From germline, CDR1 is SEHNR and CDR2 FQNEAQ (reference sequence). CDR3 in DNA: TGTGCCAGCAGCTTAGGGGGGGGGCTCTCCGACGGTTATGGCTACACCTTC. This encodes CASSLGGGLSDGYGYTF.

The chain links TRBV29-1 to TRBJ1-2; 9 bases fit TRBD1. V shed 7 bases, J shed 8 bases, and the junction held 14 bases outside the gene matches. The CDR3 totals 14 residues. Germline-derived CDR1 and CDR2 are SQVTM and ANQGSEA. DNA for the CDR3: TGCAGCGATAGGGACAGGGAAAAGGCGGGCGGCTACACCTTC. Translation gives CSDRDREKAGGYTF. The whole variable domain, filled in from reference TRBV29-1 and TRBJ1-2, reads SAVISQKPSRDICQRGTSLTIQCQVDSQVTMMFWYRQQPGQSLTLIATANQGSEATYESGFVIDKFPISRPNLTFSTLTVSNMSPEDSSIYLCSDRDREKAGGYTFGSGTRLTVV.

The rearrangement links TRBV6-5 to TRBJ2-5, with D perhaps matching TRBD2 (6 bases). The V gene lost 2 bases and the J gene lost 6 bases, with 10 bases spanning the gap. Germline V gene sequence: CDR1 MNHEY, CDR2 SVGAGI. This CDR3 region has 13 residues. CDR3 nucleotides: TGTGCCAGCAGTTACAGGGGCGGGAAGACCCAGTACTTC. The encoded protein is CASSYRGGKTQYF.

This clone was detected only a few times. The gene calls are TRBV25-1 and TRBJ2-5; D remains unclear. The V gene's germline CDR1 is MGHDK and CDR2 SYGVNS. The CDR3 is 14 residues long. V was pared by 3 bases and J by 2 bases, with 10 bases between. CDR3 nucleotides: TGTGCCAGCAGTGATACGAACAGTCAAGAGACCCAGTACTTC. This gives the protein CASSDTNSQETQYF.

The rearrangement links TRBV6-6 to TRBJ1-4; TRBD1 aligns across 8 bases. Looked up from germline, CDR1 is MNHNY and CDR2 is SVGAGI (reference sequence). Trimming cost V 6 bases and J 8 bases; bases outside gene matches: 8. The CDR3 is 14 amino acids. In DNA form, the CDR3 reads TGTGCCAGCAGACCTGGACAGGGTGAGGAAAAACTGTTTTTT. Translating it yields CASRPGQGEEKLFF.

The table lists this clone with a few counts. The chain joins TRBV5-1 to TRBJ2-7; tentative D call: TRBD2 (7 bases). V was cut by 0 bases and J by 5 bases, with 15 bases left in between. CDR3 length: 15 residues. CDR1 is SGHRS and CDR2 is YFSETQ in the germline V gene. In nucleotides, the CDR3 is TGCGCCAGCAGCTTGGAGGGGGGGCTAATGGACGAGCAGTACTTC. It is translated as CASSLEGGLMDEQYF.

The sample holds a few counts of this clone. The chain joins TRBV11-3 to TRBJ2-7; the match to TRBD2 covers 10 bases. Germline values: CDR1 SGHNT, CDR2 YENEEA. J gave up 3 bases and V 1 base, and 6 bases lay outside the gene matches. The CDR3 length is 16 residues. Here the CDR3 DNA reads TGTGCCAGCAGCTTAGCAACTAGCGGGATGGGCTACGAGCAGTACTTC. The encoded protein is CASSLATSGMGYEQYF.

This clone was observed a few times. CDR3 protein: CASSSIAGGTYEQYF. CDR3 sequence (DNA): TGTGCCAGCAGTTCCATAGCGGGGGGGACCTACGAGCAGTACTTC. The genes are TRBV28 and TRBJ2-7, with 11 bases identical to TRBD2. With V trimmed by 4 bases and J by 2 bases, 4 bases remained unmatched. CDR1 and CDR2 (germline): MDHEN, SYDVKM. The length of the CDR3 is 15 residues.

This clone was detected many times. The chain employs TRBV4-3 and TRBJ1-4; D is unresolved. CDR1 is LGHNA, CDR2 YSLEER, per germline. CDR3 length: 15 amino acids. The ends were cut back, 4 bases at V and 5 bases at J, with 14 bases in the middle. Here the CDR3 DNA reads TGCGCCAGCAGCCCACGAGTCTACCGAAATGAAAAACTGTTTTTT. Protein sequence: CASSPRVYRNEKLFF.

This clone has only a few counts. This sequence joins TRBV4-3 and TRBJ2-2; 7 nucleotides match TRBD2. Germline CDR1 LGHNA, CDR2 YSLEER. The CDR3 is made up of 17 amino acids. V lost 1 base and J lost 2; bases outside the gene matches: 7. CDR3 coding DNA: TGCGCCAGCAGCCAAGGCCTTCCGGGGGGAAACACCGGGGAGCTGTTTTTT. Residues: CASSQGLPGGNTGELFF.

The table lists this clone with a few counts. The rearrangement links TRBV7-2 to TRBJ2-5; possibly TRBD2 for D (6 bases). The V gene lost 0 bases and the J gene lost 3 bases, with 11 bases spanning the gap. This CDR3 has 15 residues. Per germline, CDR1 SGHTA and CDR2 FQGNSA. The CDR3 DNA reads TGTGCCAGCAGCTTAGCCCGACGCGGGGAAGAGACCCAGTACTTC. Translated: CASSLARRGEETQYF.

This clone appeared a few times. The V and J genes are TRBV27 and TRBJ2-5; 12 nucleotides align to TRBD2. Germline CDR1 and CDR2: MNHEY and SMNVEV (reference sequence). With 6 bases clipped from V and 1 base from J, the junction kept 9 bases outside the gene matches. The CDR3 is made up of 17 amino acids. Here the CDR3 DNA reads TGTGCCAGCAGGTCCAGGACTAGCGGGACCGCCCAAGAGACCCAGTACTTC. Translating it yields CASRSRTSGTAQETQYF.